This T cell receptor (beta chain) was retrieved from a study of beta chain features in type 1 diabetes. In regard to this clone: Antigen unknown.

Each of the sorted populations had a purity greater than 98%. The sequenced template was cDNA made from the entire isolated RNA. The method was immunoSEQ multiplex PCR; TCRdb's version includes in-frame clones alone and lacks a portion of them. The sample comprises about 140,000 clones, about 10% of which are singletons, and 1.3% rests with the top ten. Notes on the study in general: Healthy donors had naive, central memory and Treg TCRB repertoires that appeared less similar than those seen among patients. Individuals with type 1 diabetes displayed fewer insertions and more deletions at VDJ junctions.

The germline gives CDR1 SGHVS, CDR2 FNYEAQ. Trimming at V came to 1 base and at J to 0 bases, leaving 3 bases not matched to a gene. The CDR3 has 15 residues. The sequenced sample was naive CD4+ T cells from blood. The sequence was collected from a man aged 18 to 30 in good health. The chain links TRBV7-6 to TRBJ2-7; the match to TRBD1 covers 7 bases. The CDR3 region has the DNA TGTGCCAGCAGCTTAGAGACAGGGAGCTCCTACGAGCAGTACTTC. This encodes CASSLETGSSYEQYF.